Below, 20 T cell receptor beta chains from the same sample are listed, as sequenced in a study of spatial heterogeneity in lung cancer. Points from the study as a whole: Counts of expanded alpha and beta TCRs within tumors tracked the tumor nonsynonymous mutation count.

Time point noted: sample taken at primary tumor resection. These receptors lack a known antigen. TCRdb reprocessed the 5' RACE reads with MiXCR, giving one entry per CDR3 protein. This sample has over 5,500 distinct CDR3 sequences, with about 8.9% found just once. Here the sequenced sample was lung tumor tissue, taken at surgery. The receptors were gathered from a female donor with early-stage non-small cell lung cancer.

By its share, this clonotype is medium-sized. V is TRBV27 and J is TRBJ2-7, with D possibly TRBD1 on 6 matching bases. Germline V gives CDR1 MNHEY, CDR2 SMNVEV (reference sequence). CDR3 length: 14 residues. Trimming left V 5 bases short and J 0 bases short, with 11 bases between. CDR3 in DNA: TGTGCCAGCAGTGGTCAGGGGAGCTCCTACGAGCAGTACTTC. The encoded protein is CASSGQGSSYEQYF.

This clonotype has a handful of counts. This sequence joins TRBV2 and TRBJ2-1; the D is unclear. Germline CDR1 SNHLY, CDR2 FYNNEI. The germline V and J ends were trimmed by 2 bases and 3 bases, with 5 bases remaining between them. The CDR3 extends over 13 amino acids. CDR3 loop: CASSENYYNEQFF. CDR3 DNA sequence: TGTGCCAGCAGTGAAAACTACTACAATGAGCAGTTCTTC.

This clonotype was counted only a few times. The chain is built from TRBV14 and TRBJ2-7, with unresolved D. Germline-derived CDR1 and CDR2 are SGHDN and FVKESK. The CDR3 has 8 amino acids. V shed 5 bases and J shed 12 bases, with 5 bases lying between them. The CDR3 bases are TGTGCCAGCAGCTCGCGGTACTTC. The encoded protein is CASSSRYF. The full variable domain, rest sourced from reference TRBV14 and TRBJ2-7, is EAGVTQFPSHSVIEKGQTVTLRCDPISGHDNLYWYRRVMGKEIKFLLHFVKESKQDESGMPNNRFLAERTGGTYSTLKVQPAELEDSGVYFCASSSRYFGPGTRLTVT.

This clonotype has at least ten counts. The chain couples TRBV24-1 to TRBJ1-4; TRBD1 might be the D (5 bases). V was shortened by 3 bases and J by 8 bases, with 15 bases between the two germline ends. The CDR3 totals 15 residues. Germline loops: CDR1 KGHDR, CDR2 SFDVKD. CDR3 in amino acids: CATSDIVGGREKLFF. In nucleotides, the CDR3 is TGTGCCACCAGTGATATTGTTGGGGGACGGGAAAAACTGTTTTTT.

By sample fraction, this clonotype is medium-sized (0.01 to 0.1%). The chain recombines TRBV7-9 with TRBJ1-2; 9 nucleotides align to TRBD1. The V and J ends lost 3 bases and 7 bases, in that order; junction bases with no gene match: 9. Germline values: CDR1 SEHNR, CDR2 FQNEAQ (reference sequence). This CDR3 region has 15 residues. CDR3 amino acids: CASSFRDREGGGYTF. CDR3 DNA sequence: TGTGCCAGCAGCTTTCGGGACAGGGAAGGAGGTGGCTACACCTTC. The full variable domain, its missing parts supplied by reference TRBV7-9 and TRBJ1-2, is DTGVSQNPRHKITKRGQNVTFRCDPISEHNRLYWYRQTLGQGPEFLTYFQNEAQLEKSRLLSDRFSAERPKGSFSTLEIQRTEQGDSAMYLCASSFRDREGGGYTFGSGTRLTVV.

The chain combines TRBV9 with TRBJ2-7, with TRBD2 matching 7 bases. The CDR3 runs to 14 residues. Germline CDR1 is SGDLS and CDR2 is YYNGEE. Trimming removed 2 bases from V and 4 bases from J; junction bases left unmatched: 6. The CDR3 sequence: CASSVEGGGYEQYF. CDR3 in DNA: TGTGCCAGCAGCGTTGAGGGCGGGGGATACGAGCAGTACTTC. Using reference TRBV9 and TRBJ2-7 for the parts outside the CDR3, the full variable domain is DSGVTQTPKHLITATGQRVTLRCSPRSGDLSVYWYQQSLDQGLQFLIQYYNGEERAKGNILERFSAQQFPDLHSELNLSSLELGDSALYFCASSVEGGGYEQYFGPGTRLTVT.

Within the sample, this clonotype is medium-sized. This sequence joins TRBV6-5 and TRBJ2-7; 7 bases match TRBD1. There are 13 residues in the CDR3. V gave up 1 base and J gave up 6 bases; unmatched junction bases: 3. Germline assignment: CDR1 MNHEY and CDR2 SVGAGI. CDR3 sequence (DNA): TGTGCCAGCAGTTACTGGCCAGGGGGCGAGCAGTACTTC. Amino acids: CASSYWPGGEQYF.

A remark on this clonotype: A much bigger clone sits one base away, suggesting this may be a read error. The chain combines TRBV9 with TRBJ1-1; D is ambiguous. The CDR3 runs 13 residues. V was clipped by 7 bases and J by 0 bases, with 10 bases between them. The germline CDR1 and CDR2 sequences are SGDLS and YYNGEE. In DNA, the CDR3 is TGTGCCAGCTCCCTCGACCTGAACACTGAAGCTTTCTTT. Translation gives CASSLDLNTEAFF.

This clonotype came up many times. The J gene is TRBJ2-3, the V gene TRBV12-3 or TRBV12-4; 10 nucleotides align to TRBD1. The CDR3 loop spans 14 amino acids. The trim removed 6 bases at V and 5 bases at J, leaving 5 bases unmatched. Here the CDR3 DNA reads TGTGCCAGCAGCCAGGACAGGGGGAAAGATACGCAGTATTTT. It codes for CASSQDRGKDTQYF.

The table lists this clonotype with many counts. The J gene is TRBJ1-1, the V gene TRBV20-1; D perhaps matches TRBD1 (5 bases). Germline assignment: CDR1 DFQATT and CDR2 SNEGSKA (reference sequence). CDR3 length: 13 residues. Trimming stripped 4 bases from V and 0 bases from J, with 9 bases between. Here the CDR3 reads CSATTEMNTEAFF. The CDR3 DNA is TGCAGTGCTACGACAGAAATGAACACTGAAGCTTTCTTT.

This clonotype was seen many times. The CDR3 sequence: CASSPGQGMDEQYF. CDR3 bases: TGTGCCAGCAGCCCGGGACAGGGGATGGACGAGCAGTACTTC. The V call is TRBV5-5, the J call TRBJ2-7; 10 bases agree with TRBD1. V shed 4 bases and J 5 bases; nucleotides not matched to a gene: 6. The length of the CDR3 is 14 residues. Germline lookup yields CDR1 SGHKS and CDR2 YYEKEE (reference sequence).

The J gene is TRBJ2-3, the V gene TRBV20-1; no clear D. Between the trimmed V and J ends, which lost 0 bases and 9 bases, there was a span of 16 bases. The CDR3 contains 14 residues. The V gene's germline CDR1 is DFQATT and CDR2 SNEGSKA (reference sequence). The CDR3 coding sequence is TGCAGTGCTAGAGATATACCCCCTTTAAGCACGCAGTATTTT. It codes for CSARDIPPLSTQYF.

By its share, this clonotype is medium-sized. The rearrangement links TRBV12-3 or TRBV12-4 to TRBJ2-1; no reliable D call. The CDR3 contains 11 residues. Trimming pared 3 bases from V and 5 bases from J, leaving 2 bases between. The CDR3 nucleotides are TGTGCCAGCAGTTTCCACAATGAGCAGTTCTTC. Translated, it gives CASSFHNEQFF.

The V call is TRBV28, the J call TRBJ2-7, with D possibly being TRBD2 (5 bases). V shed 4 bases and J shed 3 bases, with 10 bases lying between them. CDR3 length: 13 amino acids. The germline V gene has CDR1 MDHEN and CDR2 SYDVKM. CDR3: CASSSGMNYEQYF. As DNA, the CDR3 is TGTGCCAGCAGTTCGGGAATGAACTACGAGCAGTACTTC.

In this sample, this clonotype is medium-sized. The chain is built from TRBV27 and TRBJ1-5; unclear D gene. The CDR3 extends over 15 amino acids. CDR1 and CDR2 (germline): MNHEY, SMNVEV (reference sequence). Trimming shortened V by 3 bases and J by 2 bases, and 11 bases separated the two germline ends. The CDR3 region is CASSFRSGGNQPQHF. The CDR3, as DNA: TGTGCCAGCAGTTTTAGATCCGGGGGCAATCAGCCCCAGCATTTT.

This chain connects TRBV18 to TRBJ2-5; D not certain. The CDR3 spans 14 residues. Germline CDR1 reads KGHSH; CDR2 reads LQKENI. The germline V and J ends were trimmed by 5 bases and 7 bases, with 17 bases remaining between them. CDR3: CASSNRVTEGTQYF. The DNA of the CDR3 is TGTGCCAGCTCAAATCGGGTAACAGAAGGGACCCAGTACTTC.

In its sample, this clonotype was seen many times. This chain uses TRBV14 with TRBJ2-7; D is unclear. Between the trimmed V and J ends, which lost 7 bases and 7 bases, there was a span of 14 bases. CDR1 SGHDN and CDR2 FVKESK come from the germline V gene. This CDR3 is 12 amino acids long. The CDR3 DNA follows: TGTGCCAGCAATTTGGATCAGGTGGAGCAGTACTTC. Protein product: CASNLDQVEQYF.

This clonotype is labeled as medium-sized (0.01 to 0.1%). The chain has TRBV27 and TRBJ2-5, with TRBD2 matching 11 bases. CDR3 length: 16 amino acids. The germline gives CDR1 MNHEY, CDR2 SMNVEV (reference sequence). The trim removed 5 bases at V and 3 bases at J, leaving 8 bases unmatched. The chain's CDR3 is CASSRTSGPVKETQYF. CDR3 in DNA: TGTGCCAGCAGTCGGACTAGCGGGCCGGTTAAAGAGACCCAGTACTTC.

In DNA, the CDR3 is TGTGCCAGCAGTTACTCGGCATCAGCCTACAATGAGCAGTTCTTC. Amino acid sequence: CASSYSASAYNEQFF. The rearrangement links TRBV6-5 to TRBJ2-1; D is ambiguous. Trimming stripped 0 bases from V and 2 bases from J, with 8 bases between. The CDR3 loop spans 15 amino acids. From germline, CDR1 is MNHEY and CDR2 SVGAGI.

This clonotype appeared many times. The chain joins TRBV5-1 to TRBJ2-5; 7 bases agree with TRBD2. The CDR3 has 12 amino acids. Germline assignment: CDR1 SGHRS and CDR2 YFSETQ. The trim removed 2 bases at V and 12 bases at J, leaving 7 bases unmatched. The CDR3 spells CASSFRGGLEYF. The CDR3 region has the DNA TGCGCCAGCAGCTTTCGCGGGGGATTGGAGTACTTC.